Each of the 24 T cell receptor beta chains below was sequenced from the same sample in a study of regulatory T cells in long-lasting Graves disease. Arm-PCR with iRepertoire HTBI primers amplified the CDR3 regions for these TCR beta libraries. TCRdb ran MiXCR on the multiplex PCR reads and lists one entry per CDR3 protein. This table has approximately 250,000 distinct CDR3 sequences, approximately 20% appearing once. Regarding time point: newly diagnosed GD, antithyroid drugs for less than 3 months. PBMC RNA served as the TCR library source. This sample comprised peripheral blood mononuclear cells (PBMCs), obtained at new diagnosis, from a patient treated with antithyroid drugs. The receptors originated from a female donor with Graves disease.

This clonotype was picked up many times. This rearrangement joins TRBV5-6 to TRBJ2-5; no definite D call. CDR1 is SGHDT and CDR2 is YYEEEE in the germline V gene. The germline V and J ends were trimmed by 4 bases and 0 bases, with 7 bases remaining between them. CDR3 length: 13 amino acids. The CDR3 DNA reads as TGTGCCAGCAGCCCGGACGACCAAGAGACCCAGTACTTC. Its translation is CASSPDDQETQYF.

This clonotype came up many times. This chain uses TRBV3-1 with TRBJ1-6; tentatively, D is TRBD1 (6 bases). The germline V gene has CDR1 LGHDT and CDR2 YNNKEL (reference sequence). Trimming shortened V by 3 bases and J by 10 bases, and 13 bases separated the two germline ends. The CDR3 spans 14 residues. Here the CDR3 reads CASSQRGGASPLHF. The CDR3 DNA sequence: TGTGCCAGCAGCCAGCGGGGGGGGGCCTCACCCCTCCACTTT.

The rearrangement links TRBV7-9 to TRBJ2-2; TRBD2 matches 8 bases. V trimming: 3 bases; J trimming: 6 bases; junction bases outside the gene matches: 6. The germline V gene has CDR1 SEHNR and CDR2 FQNEAQ (reference sequence). CDR3 length: 15 amino acids. The CDR3 DNA reads as TGTGCCAGCAGCTTGGGACTAGTTGGCTCCGGGGAGCTGTTTTTT. Its translation: CASSLGLVGSGELFF.

This clonotype was observed many times. This sequence joins TRBV7-9 and TRBJ1-1; TRBD1 might be the D (5 bases). CDR1 and CDR2 (germline): SEHNR, FQNEAQ (reference sequence). V lost 7 bases and J lost 0, with 21 bases in between. This CDR3 has 17 residues. The CDR3 DNA is TGTGCCAGCACCAAAAGACAGCCCTGGCATATGAACACTGAAGCTTTCTTT. Protein sequence: CASTKRQPWHMNTEAFF.

This clonotype came up a few times. The chain joins TRBV12-3 or TRBV12-4 to TRBJ2-7; 16 bases agree with TRBD2. The junction had 11 bases not matched to a gene; V was cut back by 5 bases and J by 4 bases. CDR3 size: 18 residues. The CDR3 DNA sequence: TGTGCCAGCAGTGGGCCCGGGACTAGCGGGAGGGCCGGGTACGAGCAGTACTTC. It translates to CASSGPGTSGRAGYEQYF.

At least ten counts were recorded for this clonotype. CDR3 sequence reads: CASSFLGRDEQFF. CDR3 in DNA: TGTGCCAGCAGTTTTTTGGGGAGAGATGAGCAGTTCTTC. The V and J genes are TRBV12-3 or TRBV12-4 and TRBJ2-1, with D maybe TRBD2 (5 bases). This CDR3 spans 13 amino acids. V lost 3 bases and J 8 bases, leaving 11 bases between the germline ends.

This clonotype was observed many times. The chain carries TRBV3-1 and TRBJ2-3; TRBD2 matches 7 bases. V was clipped by 0 bases and J by 1 base; unmatched bases: 7. The germline gives CDR1 LGHDT, CDR2 YNNKEL (reference sequence). The CDR3 extends over 17 amino acids. CDR3 loop: CASSQDGLLAGTDTQYF. DNA of the CDR3: TGTGCCAGCAGCCAAGATGGGCTGCTAGCGGGCACAGATACGCAGTATTTT.

This clonotype has at least ten counts. The V call is TRBV10-1, the J call TRBJ2-7; 7 bases are shared with TRBD1. Unmatched junction bases numbered 7, after V lost 5 bases and J lost 3 bases. The CDR3 length is 14 residues. Germline V lookup: CDR1 WNHNN, CDR2 SYGVQD (reference sequence). The CDR3 DNA reads TGCGCCAGCAGTACAGGGGTGGTGGGCTACGAGCAGTACTTC. Protein product: CASSTGVVGYEQYF.

This clonotype was seen ten or more times. The V call is TRBV20-1, the J call TRBJ2-3, with a possible D match to TRBD2 (6 bases). The CDR3 is 12 residues long. V was shortened by 5 bases and J by 4 bases, with 10 bases between the two germline ends. Germline-derived CDR1 and CDR2 are DFQATT and SNEGSKA (reference sequence). This CDR3 is CSAGIAADTQYF. CDR3 DNA: TGCAGTGCTGGGATAGCGGCAGATACGCAGTATTTT.

This clonotype has ten or more counts. This sequence joins TRBV18 and TRBJ2-3; no reliable D call. Germline V CDR1 and CDR2: KGHSH, LQKENI. Trimming removed 2 bases from V and 4 bases from J, with 19 bases in between. This CDR3 is 17 amino acids long. CDR3 sequence (DNA): TGTGCCAGCTCACCAAGTCTGGCCCCGTTGATGGCAGATACGCAGTATTTT. This translates into CASSPSLAPLMADTQYF.

This clonotype was found many times. The chain couples TRBV20-1 to TRBJ2-7; 9 nucleotides line up with TRBD1. Trimming removed 0 bases from V and 4 bases from J; junction bases left unmatched: 7. The length of the CDR3 is 15 residues. Looked up from germline, CDR1 is DFQATT and CDR2 is SNEGSKA (reference sequence). In DNA form, the CDR3 reads TGCAGTGCTAGAGATACAGGGGGCGTCGGTTACGAGCAGTACTTC. This encodes CSARDTGGVGYEQYF.

This clonotype was detected ten times or more. The chain recombines TRBV20-1 with TRBJ1-1; 7 positions match TRBD1. Germline V lookup: CDR1 DFQATT, CDR2 SNEGSKA (reference sequence). This CDR3 is 13 amino acids long. Trimming took 6 bases from V and 3 from J; bases not matched to a gene: 7. The CDR3 nucleotides read TGCAGTGCGAAACAGGGGTTTGACACTGAAGCTTTCTTT. Its translation is CSAKQGFDTEAFF.

This clonotype has at least ten counts. The chain has TRBV18 and TRBJ2-7; 8 bases align to TRBD1. This CDR3 region has 15 residues. Trimming at V came to 3 bases and at J to 2 bases, leaving 6 bases not matched to a gene. Germline V gives CDR1 KGHSH, CDR2 LQKENI. CDR3 protein: CASSPTTGAAYEQYF. The CDR3 DNA is TGTGCCAGCTCACCGACGACAGGGGCTGCCTACGAGCAGTACTTC. The entire variable domain, with the rest obtained from reference TRBV18 and TRBJ2-7, is as follows: NAGVMQNPRHLVRRRGQEARLRCSPMKGHSHVYWYRQLPEEGLKFMVYLQKENIIDESGMPKERFSAEFPKEGPSILRIQQVVRGDSAAYFCASSPTTGAAYEQYFGPGTRLTVT.

This clonotype came up many times. The rearrangement links TRBV20-1 to TRBJ1-5, with 7 bases fitting TRBD1. The germline V gene encodes CDR1 DFQATT and CDR2 SNEGSKA (reference sequence). This CDR3 has 14 residues. J gave up 2 bases and V 3 bases, and 4 bases lay outside the gene matches. The CDR3 protein is CSARTTGGNQPQHF. CDR3 in DNA: TGCAGTGCTAGGACCACAGGGGGCAATCAGCCCCAGCATTTT.

Here the CDR3 DNA reads TGTGCCAGCAGCTTGCCCAAAAGATATGAGCAGTTCTTC. Protein: CASSLPKRYEQFF. The chain combines TRBV7-8 with TRBJ2-1, with unresolved D. V was trimmed by 3 bases and J by 8 bases, leaving 11 bases between them. The CDR3 is 13 residues long. Germline CDR1 is SGHVS and CDR2 is FQNEAQ. Full variable domain (rest looked up from reference TRBV7-8 and TRBJ2-1): GAGVSQSPRYKVAKRGQDVALRCDPISGHVSLFWYQQALGQGPEFLTYFQNEAQLDKSGLPSDRFFAERPEGSVSTLKIQRTQQEDSAVYLCASSLPKRYEQFFGPGTRLTVL.

Of note for this clonotype: One base separates it from a far larger clone, so it is likely a read error. The V call is TRBV11-2, the J call TRBJ2-5; a possible D gene is TRBD1 (6 bases). Germline CDR1 reads SGHAT; CDR2 reads FQNNGV. This CDR3 spans 15 amino acids. The CDR3 DNA reads TGTGCCAGCAGCGTCCACAGGGTAGGGAACAATGAGCGGTTCTTC. Protein product: CASSVHRVGNNERFF.

A word on this clonotype: It may be a read error: a sequence one base away is much more abundant. The J gene is TRBJ1-4, the V gene TRBV12-3 or TRBV12-4; D unresolved. The CDR3 loop spans 16 amino acids. Trimming removed 1 base at V and 5 bases at J, with 14 bases between. CDR3 loop: CASSLDKSRPNEKLFF. The CDR3 DNA reads TGTGCCAGCAGTTTAGACAAATCCAGACCCAATGAAAAACTGTTTTTT.

This clonotype has a count of ten or more. The chain is built from TRBV7-2 and TRBJ1-6; no clear D gene. The CDR3 is 14 residues long. Germline V CDR1 and CDR2: SGHTA, FQGNSA. Trimming cost V 3 bases and J 0 bases, with 3 bases left between them. DNA of the CDR3: TGTGCCAGCAGCTTGGACTCCTATAATTCACCCCTCCACTTT. It translates to CASSLDSYNSPLHF.

In its sample, this clonotype was seen many times. V gene TRBV3-1 combines with J gene TRBJ2-1; 10 nucleotides match TRBD2. Germline V CDR1 and CDR2: LGHDT, YNNKEL (reference sequence). This CDR3 region has 15 residues. V lost 6 bases and J lost 9; bases outside the gene matches: 11. CDR3 in DNA: TGTGCCAGCAGACAAAGCGGGAGGGCCGATTTTGAGCAGTTCTTC. Translating it yields CASRQSGRADFEQFF.

This clonotype was detected ten times or more. This chain connects TRBV3-1 to TRBJ1-5; D is undetermined. CDR1 LGHDT and CDR2 YNNKEL come from the germline V gene (reference sequence). The CDR3 spans 13 residues. V lost 0 bases, J lost 6 bases, and 6 bases lay in between. In DNA, the CDR3 is TGTGCCAGCAGCCAAGAACTAGGTCAGCCCCAGCATTTT. Amino acids: CASSQELGQPQHF.

CDR3 protein: CASSASGTGNGYTF. CDR3 DNA sequence: TGTGCCAGCAGCGCCTCCGGGACAGGGAATGGCTACACCTTC. V usage is TRBV7-9 and J usage is TRBJ1-2, with 9 bases lining up with TRBD1. CDR3 size: 14 residues. The germline V gene has CDR1 SEHNR and CDR2 FQNEAQ (reference sequence). V trimming: 5 bases; J trimming: 6 bases; junction bases outside the gene matches: 7.

This clonotype was counted many times. The chain couples TRBV6-2 or TRBV6-3 to TRBJ2-7, with D unclear. Germline V gene sequence: CDR1 MNHEY, CDR2 SVGEGT. The length of the CDR3 is 16 residues. V lost 6 bases and J lost 1, with 19 bases in between. CDR3 amino acids: CASSSRMAVSSYEQYF. CDR3 DNA sequence: TGTGCCAGCAGCTCAAGAATGGCAGTTTCTTCCTACGAGCAGTACTTC.

This clonotype occurred many times. The chain combines TRBV30 with TRBJ1-5; 7 positions match TRBD1. The ends lost 2 bases at V and 5 bases at J; junction bases unmatched: 6. From germline, CDR1 is GTSNPN and CDR2 SVGIG (reference sequence). The CDR3 loop spans 14 amino acids. The CDR3 DNA reads as TGTGCCTGGAGTCGCCTCGGGACAGATCAGCCCCAGCATTTT. Its translation is CAWSRLGTDQPQHF.

The CDR3 reads CAWSVPVTYEQYF. The DNA of the CDR3 is TGTGCCTGGAGTGTACCGGTGACCTACGAGCAGTACTTC. This chain connects TRBV30 to TRBJ2-7; D not resolved. Germline CDR1 and CDR2: GTSNPN and SVGIG (reference sequence). The length of the CDR3 is 13 residues. Trimming removed 0 bases from V and 2 bases from J, with 8 bases in between.